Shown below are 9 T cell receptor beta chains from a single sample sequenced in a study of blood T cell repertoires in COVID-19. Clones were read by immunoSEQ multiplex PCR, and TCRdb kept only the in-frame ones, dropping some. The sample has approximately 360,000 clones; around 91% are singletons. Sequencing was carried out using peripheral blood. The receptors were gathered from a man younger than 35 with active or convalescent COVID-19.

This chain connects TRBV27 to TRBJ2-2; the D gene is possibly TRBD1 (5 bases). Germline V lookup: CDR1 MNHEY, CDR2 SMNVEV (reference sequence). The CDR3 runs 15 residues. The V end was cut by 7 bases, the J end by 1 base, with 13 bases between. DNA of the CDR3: TGTGCCAGCACGCAAGGGGCCCAGAACACCGGGGAGCTGTTTTTT. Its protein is CASTQGAQNTGELFF.

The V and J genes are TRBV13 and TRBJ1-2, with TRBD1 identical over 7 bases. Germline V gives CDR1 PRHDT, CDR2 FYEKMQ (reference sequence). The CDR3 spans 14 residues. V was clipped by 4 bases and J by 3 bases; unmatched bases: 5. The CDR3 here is CASSSEDRYYGYTF. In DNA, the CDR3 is TGTGCCAGCAGCTCCGAGGACAGGTACTATGGCTACACCTTC.

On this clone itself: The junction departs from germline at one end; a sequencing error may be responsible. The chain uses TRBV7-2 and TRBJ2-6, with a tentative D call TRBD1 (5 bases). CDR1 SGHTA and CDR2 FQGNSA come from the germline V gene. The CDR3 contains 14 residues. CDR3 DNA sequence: TGTGCCAGCAGCCCTCAGTCTGGGGCCAACGTGCTGACTTTC. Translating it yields CASSPQSGANVLTF.

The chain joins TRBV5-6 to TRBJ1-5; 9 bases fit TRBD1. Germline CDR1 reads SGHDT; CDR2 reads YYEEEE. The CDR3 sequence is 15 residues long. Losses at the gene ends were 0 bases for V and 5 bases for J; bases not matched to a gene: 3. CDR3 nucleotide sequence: TGTGCCAGCAGCTTGGAAGGGACAGGGCATCAGCCCCAGCATTTT. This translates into CASSLEGTGHQPQHF.

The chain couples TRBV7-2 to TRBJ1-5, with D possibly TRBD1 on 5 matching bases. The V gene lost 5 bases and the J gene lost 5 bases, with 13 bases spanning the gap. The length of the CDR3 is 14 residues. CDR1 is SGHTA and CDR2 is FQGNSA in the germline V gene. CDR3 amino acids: CASSPARGDQPQHF. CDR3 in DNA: TGTGCCAGCAGCCCCGCGCGGGGGGATCAGCCCCAGCATTTT.

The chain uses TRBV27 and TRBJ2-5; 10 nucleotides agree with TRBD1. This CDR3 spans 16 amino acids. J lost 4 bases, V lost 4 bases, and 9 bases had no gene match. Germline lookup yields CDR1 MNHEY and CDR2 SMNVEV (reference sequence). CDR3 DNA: TGTGCCAGCAGTTCCCGACAGGGGGCAGCTAGAGAGACCCAGTACTTC. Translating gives CASSSRQGAARETQYF.

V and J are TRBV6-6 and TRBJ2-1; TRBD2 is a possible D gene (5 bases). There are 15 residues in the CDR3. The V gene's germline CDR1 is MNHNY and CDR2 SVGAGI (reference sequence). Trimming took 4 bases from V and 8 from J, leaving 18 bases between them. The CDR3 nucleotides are TGTGCCAGCAGTTCCCCGGGTGAGGGCGGCGATGAGCAGTTCTTC. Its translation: CASSSPGEGGDEQFF.

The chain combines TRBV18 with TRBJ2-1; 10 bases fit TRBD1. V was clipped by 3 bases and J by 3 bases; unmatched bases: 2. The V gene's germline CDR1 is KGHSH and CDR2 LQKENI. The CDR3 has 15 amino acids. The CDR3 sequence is CASSPRDRGYNEQFF. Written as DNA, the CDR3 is TGTGCCAGCTCACCCCGGGACAGGGGCTACAATGAGCAGTTCTTC.

DNA for the CDR3: TGCAGCGTTGAAGGTATAGCGGGAGGGCCGCTCGGATACGAGCAGTACTTC. Translation gives CSVEGIAGGPLGYEQYF. V and J are TRBV29-1 and TRBJ2-7; TRBD2 matches at 11 bases. Germline V CDR1 and CDR2: SQVTM, ANQGSEA. The length of the CDR3 is 17 residues. Trimming took 1 base from V and 4 from J; bases not matched to a gene: 12.